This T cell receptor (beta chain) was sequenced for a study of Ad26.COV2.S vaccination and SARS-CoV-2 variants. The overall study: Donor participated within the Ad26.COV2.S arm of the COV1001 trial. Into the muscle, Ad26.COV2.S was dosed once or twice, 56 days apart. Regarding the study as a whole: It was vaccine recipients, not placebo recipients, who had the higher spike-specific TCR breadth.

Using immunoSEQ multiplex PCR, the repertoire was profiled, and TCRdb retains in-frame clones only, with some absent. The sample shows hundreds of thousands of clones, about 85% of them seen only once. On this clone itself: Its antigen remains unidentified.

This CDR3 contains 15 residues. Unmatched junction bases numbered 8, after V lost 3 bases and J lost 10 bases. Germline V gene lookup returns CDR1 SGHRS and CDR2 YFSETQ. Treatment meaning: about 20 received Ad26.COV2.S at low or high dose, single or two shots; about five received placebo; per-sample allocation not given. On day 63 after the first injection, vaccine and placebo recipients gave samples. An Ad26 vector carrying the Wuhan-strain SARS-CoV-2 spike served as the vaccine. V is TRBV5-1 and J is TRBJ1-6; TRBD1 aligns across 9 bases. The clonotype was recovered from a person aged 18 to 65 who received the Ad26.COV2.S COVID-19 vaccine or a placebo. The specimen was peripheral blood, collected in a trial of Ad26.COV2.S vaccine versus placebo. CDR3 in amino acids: CASSSDRGDRSPLHF. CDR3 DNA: TGCGCCAGCAGCTCTGACAGGGGGGATCGGTCACCCCTCCACTTT.